What follows is one TCR beta chain and its context. What it recognizes is unknown. TCR beta CDR3 region amplification was performed from RNA transcripts. The TCR CDR3 first-round RT-PCR relied on the HTBI primer set. TCRdb re-called the multiplex PCR reads through MiXCR, storing one row per CDR3 protein. The sample contains 200,000 to 250,000 distinct CDR3 sequences, about 16% of which appear only once. This entry belongs to a study of T cells in Graves' hyperthyroidism and ophthalmopathy. Uncontrolled infection, other autoimmune disease, pregnancy or lactation disqualified patients from enrolment. Study-wide findings and caveats: Most clonotypes expanded in thyroid above 0.001 were likewise present in blood.

In germline, CDR1 is SNHLY, CDR2 FYNNEI. V lost 6 bases and J lost 6; bases outside the gene matches: 8. There are 13 residues in the CDR3. What was sequenced was blood. This chain links TRBV2 with TRBJ2-7; 7 bases agree with TRBD2. The clonotype originates from a man aged 40-50 years with Graves' hyperthyroidism. The CDR3 protein is CASRAGPSGEQYF. The CDR3 DNA follows: TGTGCCAGCAGGGCCGGACCTAGCGGCGAGCAGTACTTC. Together with reference TRBV2 and TRBJ2-7, the CDR3 gives the full variable domain: EPEVTQTPSHQVTQMGQEVILRCVPISNHLYFYWYRQILGQKVEFLVSFYNNEISEKSEIFDDQFSVERPDGSNFTLKIRSTKLEDSAMYFCASRAGPSGEQYFGPGTRLTVT.